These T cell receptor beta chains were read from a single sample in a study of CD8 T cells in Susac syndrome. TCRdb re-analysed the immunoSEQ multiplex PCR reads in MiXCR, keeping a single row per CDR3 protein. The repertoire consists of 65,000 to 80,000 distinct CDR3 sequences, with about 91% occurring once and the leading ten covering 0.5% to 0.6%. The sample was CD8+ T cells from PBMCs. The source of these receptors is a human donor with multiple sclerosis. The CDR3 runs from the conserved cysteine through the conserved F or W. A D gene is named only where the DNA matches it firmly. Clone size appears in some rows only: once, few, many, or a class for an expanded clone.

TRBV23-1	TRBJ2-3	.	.	TGCGTCAGCAGTCATAAAACAGGATCGGAGGGTACGCAGTATTTT	CVSSHKTGSEGTQYF
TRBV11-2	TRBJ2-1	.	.	TGTGCCAGCAGCTTAAACCCGGTGGGACTTGGGCAGTTCTTC	CASSLNPVGLGQFF
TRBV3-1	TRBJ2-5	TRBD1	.	TGTGCCAGCAGCTCTGACCGGGACAGGGCCTTCCAAGAGACCCAGTACTTC	CASSSDRDRAFQETQYF
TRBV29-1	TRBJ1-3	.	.	TGCAGCCCCTTCAGTGACCGCTGTCCTGGAAACACCATATATTTT	CSPFSDRCPGNTIYF
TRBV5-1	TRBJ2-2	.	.	TGCGCCAGCAGTCAAACGCCCACCGGGGAGCTGTTTTTT	CASSQTPTGELFF
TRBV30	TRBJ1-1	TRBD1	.	TGTGCCTGGAGGACGGGACAGATGAACACTGAAGCTTTCTTT	CAWRTGQMNTEAFF
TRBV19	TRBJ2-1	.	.	TGTGCCAGTAGTATAGAGGACAGCTCCTACAATGAGCAGTTCTTC	CASSIEDSSYNEQFF
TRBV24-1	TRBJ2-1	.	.	TGTGCCACCAGTGATTTTAAGGACAATGAGCAGTTCTTC	CATSDFKDNEQFF
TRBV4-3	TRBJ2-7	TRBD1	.	TGCGCCAGCAGCCAAGATAGGGGGACAGGGTACGAGCAGTACTTC	CASSQDRGTGYEQYF
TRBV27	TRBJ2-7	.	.	TGTGCCAGCAGTTTATCAGGAGGGGGATCCTACGAGCAGTACTTC	CASSLSGGGSYEQYF
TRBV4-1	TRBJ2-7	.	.	TGCGCCAGCAGCCAAGCGGGACGTAGCTCCTACGAGCAGTACTTC	CASSQAGRSSYEQYF
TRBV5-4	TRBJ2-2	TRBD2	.	TGTGCCAGCAGCTTGGCAACGGGAGGGCCGATAGACGGGGAGCTGTTTTTT	CASSLATGGPIDGELFF
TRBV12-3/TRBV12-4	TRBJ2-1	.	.	TGTGCCAGCAGTTTAGCTGCCGGCTACAATGAGCAGTTCTTC	CASSLAAGYNEQFF
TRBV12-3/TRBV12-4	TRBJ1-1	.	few	TGTGCCAGCAGTTTAGCACGGGTAGGGACTGAAGCTTTCTTT	CASSLARVGTEAFF
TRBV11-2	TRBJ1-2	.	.	TGTGCCAGCAGCTCACTCCGGGGGCTCTATGGCTACACCTTC	CASSSLRGLYGYTF
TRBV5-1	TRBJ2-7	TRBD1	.	TGCGCCAGCAGAAAGACAGGGGCTAGAAAGTCCTACGAGCAGTACTTC	CASRKTGARKSYEQYF
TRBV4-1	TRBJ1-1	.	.	TGCGCCAGCAGCCAAGAGGGGGCCGGGACTGAAGCTTTCTTT	CASSQEGAGTEAFF